This entry is about one TCR beta chain. Germline loops: CDR1 MNHNY, CDR2 SVGAGI (reference sequence). Deletions cut 5 bases from V and 3 bases from J, with 10 bases between. This CDR3 region has 14 residues. The data derive from a study of blood T cell repertoires in COVID-19. Clones were sequenced by immunoSEQ multiplex PCR, and TCRdb holds only the in-frame ones, with some missing. Among more than 60,000 clones listed, 80% to 90% were seen once. The chain links TRBV6-6 to TRBJ2-2; perhaps TRBD2 as D (6 bases). Sequencing was done on a sample of peripheral blood. The TCR comes from a middle-aged man with active COVID-19. CDR3 nucleotide sequence: TGTGCCAGCAGTCCCGGAGGGTACACCGGGGAGCTGTTTTTT. It is translated as CASSPGGYTGELFF.